These 12 T cell receptor beta chains originate from one sample sequenced in a study of cytomegalovirus exposure and HLA in healthy donors. Primers: 60 Vbeta forward and 13 Jbeta reverse. Assay: immunoSEQ multiplex PCR; the TCRdb copy retains only in-frame clones and omits some. In the table there are about 200,000 clones, roughly 73% of which are singletons. Specimen: PBMCs. The receptors originated from a woman under 40 in good health and CMV-seropositive.

The chain recombines TRBV28 with TRBJ2-7; TRBD1 agrees at 7 bases. Germline loops: CDR1 MDHEN, CDR2 SYDVKM. The V segment lost 10 bases and the J segment 2 bases; nucleotides outside the gene matches: 11. The CDR3 has 14 amino acids. The DNA for the CDR3 is TGTGCCATCCAGGGGCGACAGGGTACCTACGAGCAGTACTTC. This gives the protein CAIQGRQGTYEQYF.

This clone occurred once. The V gene is TRBV2, the J gene TRBJ2-2; tentative D call: TRBD1 (5 bases). The CDR3 totals 14 residues. V dropped 2 bases and J dropped 6 bases, with 10 bases sitting between them. Germline V gene data show CDR1 as SNHLY and CDR2 as FYNNEI. CDR3 in DNA: TGTGCCAGCAGTGAATCGGCAGGGTCCGGGGAGCTGTTTTTT. Encoded protein: CASSESAGSGELFF.

Comment on this clone: This CDR3 is also generated by other DNA sequences in the sample. The J gene is TRBJ1-5, the V gene TRBV5-1; 8 positions match TRBD1. V was clipped by 2 bases and J by 4 bases; unmatched bases: 2. The CDR3 extends over 14 amino acids. The germline gives CDR1 SGHRS, CDR2 YFSETQ. The CDR3 bases are TGCGCCAGCAGCTTAGGGACAGGAAATCAGCCCCAGCATTTT. Protein product: CASSLGTGNQPQHF.

In this sample, this clone turned up a few times. V gene TRBV27 combines with J gene TRBJ2-7; 9 bases map to TRBD1. In germline, CDR1 is MNHEY, CDR2 SMNVEV (reference sequence). V dropped 6 bases and J dropped 6; count of bases not matched to a gene: 6. This CDR3 is built from 13 residues. As DNA, the CDR3 is TGTGCCAGCAGGGGACAGGGTTCCAGCGAGCAGTACTTC. Amino acid sequence: CASRGQGSSEQYF.

The rearrangement uses TRBV28 and TRBJ1-1; D unresolved. Germline lookup yields CDR1 MDHEN and CDR2 SYDVKM. This CDR3 spans 13 amino acids. Trimming took off 3 bases at V and 1 base at J, with 6 bases between the two ends. Here the CDR3 reads CASSFYGNTEAFF. CDR3 nucleotide sequence: TGTGCCAGCAGTTTCTACGGGAACACTGAAGCTTTCTTT.

The chain recombines TRBV7-2 with TRBJ1-4; D is uncertain. The CDR3 spans 15 residues. Trimming left V 5 bases short and J 5 bases short, with 15 bases between. Germline loops: CDR1 SGHTA, CDR2 FQGNSA. The CDR3 coding sequence is TGTGCCAGCAGCCCGAGACCTGGAGGGAATGAAAAACTGTTTTTT. Residues: CASSPRPGGNEKLFF.

The gene calls are TRBV5-4 and TRBJ2-5; TRBD2 aligns across 12 bases. The end of the DNA fits TRBJ2-7 better, so the J call may be wrong. CDR1 is SGHNT, CDR2 YYREEE, per germline (reference sequence). CDR3 length equals 15 residues. The CDR3 bases are TGTGCCAGCAGCCCATGGACTAGCGGGACTTACGAGCAGTACTTC. Amino acid sequence: CASSPWTSGTYEQYF.

V and J are TRBV28 and TRBJ2-7, with D possibly TRBD2 on 6 matching bases. V was pared by 6 bases and J by 0 bases, with 12 bases between. The germline V gene has CDR1 MDHEN and CDR2 SYDVKM. CDR3 length equals 14 residues. CDR3 residues: CASSLMGGSYEQYF. The CDR3 region has the DNA TGTGCCAGCAGCCTAATGGGGGGCTCCTACGAGCAGTACTTC.

The table lists this clone with a count of one. The chain uses TRBV5-6 and TRBJ2-1, with D perhaps TRBD1 (5 bases). V was trimmed by 2 bases and J by 6 bases, leaving 15 bases between them. Germline CDR1 reads SGHDT; CDR2 reads YYEEEE. The CDR3 has 15 residues. CDR3 amino acids: CASSFATKGRNEQFF. The CDR3 DNA sequence: TGTGCCAGCAGCTTCGCCACGAAGGGGCGCAATGAGCAGTTCTTC.

The gene calls are TRBV28 and TRBJ1-5, with 7 bases lining up with TRBD1. The CDR3 consists of 16 residues. The V segment lost 5 bases and the J segment 6 bases; nucleotides outside the gene matches: 13. Germline-derived CDR1 and CDR2 are MDHEN and SYDVKM. The CDR3 protein is CASSLTGSHRGQPQHF. The CDR3 nucleotides are TGTGCCAGCAGTCTGACAGGGAGTCATCGGGGTCAGCCCCAGCATTTT. Complete variable domain (other parts from reference TRBV28 and TRBJ1-5): DVKVTQSSRYLVKRTGEKVFLECVQDMDHENMFWYRQDPGLGLRLIYFSYDVKMKEKGDIPEGYSVSREKKERFSLILESASTNQTSMYLCASSLTGSHRGQPQHFGDGTRLSIL.

The rearrangement joins TRBV11-2 to TRBJ2-5, with TRBD1 as a possible D gene (7 bases). Trimming left V 2 bases short and J 2 bases short, with 12 bases between. The CDR3 has 15 amino acids. CDR1 is SGHAT and CDR2 is FQNNGV in the germline V gene. CDR3 DNA: TGTGCCAGCAGCTTATCAGGGGGGATTCAAGAGACCCAGTACTTC. Its translation: CASSLSGGIQETQYF.

The rearrangement uses TRBV11-2 and TRBJ1-3, with D perhaps TRBD1 (6 bases). Trimming took 5 bases from V and 4 from J, leaving 9 bases between them. CDR1 and CDR2 (germline): SGHAT, FQNNGV. The CDR3 is made up of 13 amino acids. This chain's CDR3 is CASSEQGGNTIYF. The CDR3, as DNA: TGTGCCAGCAGCGAACAGGGAGGAAACACCATATATTTT.